The following is a TCR beta chain sequence with its context. The data stem from a study of blood T cell repertoires in COVID-19. Background on the study: Whether acute or convalescent, the COVID-19 samples came from the United States, Italy and Spain. Sources were T cells, B-cell-depleted T cells, or PBMCs; the material itself was cDNA or gDNA.

Germline CDR1 and CDR2: SNHLY and FYNNEI. The V end lost 7 bases, the J end lost 1 base, and 16 bases lay between the germline ends. This CDR3 has 15 amino acids. Authors' methods: Amplification of reference gene primers was used by the study to estimate nucleated cell counts. The table came from immunoSEQ multiplex PCR; TCRdb's copy has only in-frame clones and leaves some out. Clonal size and the V and J genes are those of that table, whereas D and trimming came from the DNA. The sample holds under 200,000 clones; 84% are singletons and the top ten take about 14%. The specimen was peripheral blood. The V call is TRBV2, the J call TRBJ1-1; a possible D gene is TRBD1 (5 bases). The clonotype comes from a man between 18 and 35 years old with active or convalescent COVID-19. The CDR3 DNA reads as TGTGCCAGCACCCCAAACGGGGGATGGAACACTGAAGCTTTCTTT. It is translated as CASTPNGGWNTEAFF.